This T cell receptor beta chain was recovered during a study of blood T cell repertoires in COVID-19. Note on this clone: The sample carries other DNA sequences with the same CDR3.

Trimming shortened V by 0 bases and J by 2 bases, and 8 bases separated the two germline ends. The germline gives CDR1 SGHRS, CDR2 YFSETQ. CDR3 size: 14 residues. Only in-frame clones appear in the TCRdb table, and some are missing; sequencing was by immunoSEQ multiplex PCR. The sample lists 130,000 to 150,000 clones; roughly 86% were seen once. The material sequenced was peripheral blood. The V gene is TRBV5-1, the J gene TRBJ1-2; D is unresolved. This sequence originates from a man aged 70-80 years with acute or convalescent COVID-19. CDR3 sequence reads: CASSLAGVNYGYTF. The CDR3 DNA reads TGCGCCAGCAGCTTGGCCGGGGTCAACTATGGCTACACCTTC.